This entry is about one T cell receptor beta chain. What it binds is not known. This sample is part of a study of T cell repertoires in cytomegalovirus infection. The wider study: It can be stated that public TCR beta signatures indicated CMV infection as well as a matching HLA type.

The germline gives CDR1 SGHVS, CDR2 FQNEAQ. This CDR3 spans 15 amino acids. J lost 1 base, V lost 5 bases, and 7 bases had no gene match. TCRdb processed the reads anew with MiXCR; each CDR3 protein has one entry. The repertoire holds some 350,000 distinct CDR3 sequences, nearly 35% seen once, with about 14% in the top ten. This chain joins TRBV7-8 and TRBJ2-7, with 8 nucleotides matching TRBD2. Sequences were derived from cultured PBMCs, sampled from culture after CMV antigen stimulation. The receptor was isolated from a human donor in good health (CMV status not recorded). Some clones in this sample may be carry-over from other donors' samples. This chain's CDR3 is CASSLLADLSYEQYF. CDR3 nucleotides: TGTGCCAGCAGCCTACTAGCGGATCTATCCTACGAGCAGTACTTC.